This paragraph covers one TCR beta chain sequence. The sample is drawn from a study of blood T cell repertoires in COVID-19. Some clones are missing from TCRdb's copy, which holds only in-frame ones; the method was immunoSEQ multiplex PCR. The table has about 69,000 clones, around 88% seen once; the top ten hold approximately 15%. This CDR3 has 14 amino acids. Trimming left V 0 bases short and J 8 bases short, with 11 bases between. Germline CDR1 and CDR2: SGDLS and YYNGEE. This TCR was sampled from a man aged 35-49 years with COVID-19, enrolled during active disease. The source material was peripheral blood. The rearrangement links TRBV9 to TRBJ1-4, with D hard to call. Written as DNA, the CDR3 is TGTGCCAGCAGCGTAGGGTCCTTTCAGGAAAAACTGTTTTTT. Protein: CASSVGSFQEKLFF.